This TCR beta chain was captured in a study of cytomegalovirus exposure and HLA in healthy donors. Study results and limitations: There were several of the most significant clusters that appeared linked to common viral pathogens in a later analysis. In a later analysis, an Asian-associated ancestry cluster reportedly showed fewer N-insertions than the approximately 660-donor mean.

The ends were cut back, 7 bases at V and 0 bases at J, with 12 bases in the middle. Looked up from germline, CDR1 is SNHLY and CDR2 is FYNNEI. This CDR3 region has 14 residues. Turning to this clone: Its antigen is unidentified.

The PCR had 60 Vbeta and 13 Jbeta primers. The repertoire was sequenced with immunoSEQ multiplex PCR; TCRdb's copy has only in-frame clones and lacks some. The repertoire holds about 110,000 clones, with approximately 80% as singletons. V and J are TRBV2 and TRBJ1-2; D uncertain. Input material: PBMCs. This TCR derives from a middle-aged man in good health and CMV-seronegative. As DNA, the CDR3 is TGTGCCAGCACTGCCCTGGTAGCTAACTATGGCTACACCTTC. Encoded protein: CASTALVANYGYTF.